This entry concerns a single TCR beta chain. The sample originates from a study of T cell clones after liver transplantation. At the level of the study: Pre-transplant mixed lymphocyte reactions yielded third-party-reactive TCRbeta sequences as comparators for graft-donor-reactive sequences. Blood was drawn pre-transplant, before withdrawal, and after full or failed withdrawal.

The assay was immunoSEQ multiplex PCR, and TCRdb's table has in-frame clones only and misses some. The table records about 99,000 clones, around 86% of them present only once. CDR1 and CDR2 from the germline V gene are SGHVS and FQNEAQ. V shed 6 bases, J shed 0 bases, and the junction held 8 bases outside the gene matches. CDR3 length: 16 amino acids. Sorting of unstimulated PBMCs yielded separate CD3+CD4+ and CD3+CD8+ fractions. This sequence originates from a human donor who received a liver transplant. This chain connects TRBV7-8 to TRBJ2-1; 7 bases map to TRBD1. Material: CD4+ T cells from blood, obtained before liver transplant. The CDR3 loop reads CASRYDRDSSYNEQFF. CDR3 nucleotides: TGTGCCAGCAGATATGACAGGGACAGCTCCTACAATGAGCAGTTCTTC. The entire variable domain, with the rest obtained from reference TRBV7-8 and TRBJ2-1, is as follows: GAGVSQSPRYKVAKRGQDVALRCDPISGHVSLFWYQQALGQGPEFLTYFQNEAQLDKSGLPSDRFFAERPEGSVSTLKIQRTQQEDSAVYLCASRYDRDSSYNEQFFGPGTRLTVL.